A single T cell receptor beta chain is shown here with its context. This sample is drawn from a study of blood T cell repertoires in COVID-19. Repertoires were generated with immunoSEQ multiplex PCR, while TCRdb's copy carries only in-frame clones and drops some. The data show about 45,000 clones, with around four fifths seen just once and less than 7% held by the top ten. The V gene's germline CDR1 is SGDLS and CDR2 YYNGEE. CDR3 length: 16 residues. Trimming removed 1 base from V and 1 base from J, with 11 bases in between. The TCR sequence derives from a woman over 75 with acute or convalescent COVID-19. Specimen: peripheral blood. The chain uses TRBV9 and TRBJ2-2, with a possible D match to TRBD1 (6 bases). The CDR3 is CASSVNTGRNTGELFF. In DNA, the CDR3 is TGTGCCAGCAGCGTAAACACAGGGAGGAACACCGGGGAGCTGTTTTTT.